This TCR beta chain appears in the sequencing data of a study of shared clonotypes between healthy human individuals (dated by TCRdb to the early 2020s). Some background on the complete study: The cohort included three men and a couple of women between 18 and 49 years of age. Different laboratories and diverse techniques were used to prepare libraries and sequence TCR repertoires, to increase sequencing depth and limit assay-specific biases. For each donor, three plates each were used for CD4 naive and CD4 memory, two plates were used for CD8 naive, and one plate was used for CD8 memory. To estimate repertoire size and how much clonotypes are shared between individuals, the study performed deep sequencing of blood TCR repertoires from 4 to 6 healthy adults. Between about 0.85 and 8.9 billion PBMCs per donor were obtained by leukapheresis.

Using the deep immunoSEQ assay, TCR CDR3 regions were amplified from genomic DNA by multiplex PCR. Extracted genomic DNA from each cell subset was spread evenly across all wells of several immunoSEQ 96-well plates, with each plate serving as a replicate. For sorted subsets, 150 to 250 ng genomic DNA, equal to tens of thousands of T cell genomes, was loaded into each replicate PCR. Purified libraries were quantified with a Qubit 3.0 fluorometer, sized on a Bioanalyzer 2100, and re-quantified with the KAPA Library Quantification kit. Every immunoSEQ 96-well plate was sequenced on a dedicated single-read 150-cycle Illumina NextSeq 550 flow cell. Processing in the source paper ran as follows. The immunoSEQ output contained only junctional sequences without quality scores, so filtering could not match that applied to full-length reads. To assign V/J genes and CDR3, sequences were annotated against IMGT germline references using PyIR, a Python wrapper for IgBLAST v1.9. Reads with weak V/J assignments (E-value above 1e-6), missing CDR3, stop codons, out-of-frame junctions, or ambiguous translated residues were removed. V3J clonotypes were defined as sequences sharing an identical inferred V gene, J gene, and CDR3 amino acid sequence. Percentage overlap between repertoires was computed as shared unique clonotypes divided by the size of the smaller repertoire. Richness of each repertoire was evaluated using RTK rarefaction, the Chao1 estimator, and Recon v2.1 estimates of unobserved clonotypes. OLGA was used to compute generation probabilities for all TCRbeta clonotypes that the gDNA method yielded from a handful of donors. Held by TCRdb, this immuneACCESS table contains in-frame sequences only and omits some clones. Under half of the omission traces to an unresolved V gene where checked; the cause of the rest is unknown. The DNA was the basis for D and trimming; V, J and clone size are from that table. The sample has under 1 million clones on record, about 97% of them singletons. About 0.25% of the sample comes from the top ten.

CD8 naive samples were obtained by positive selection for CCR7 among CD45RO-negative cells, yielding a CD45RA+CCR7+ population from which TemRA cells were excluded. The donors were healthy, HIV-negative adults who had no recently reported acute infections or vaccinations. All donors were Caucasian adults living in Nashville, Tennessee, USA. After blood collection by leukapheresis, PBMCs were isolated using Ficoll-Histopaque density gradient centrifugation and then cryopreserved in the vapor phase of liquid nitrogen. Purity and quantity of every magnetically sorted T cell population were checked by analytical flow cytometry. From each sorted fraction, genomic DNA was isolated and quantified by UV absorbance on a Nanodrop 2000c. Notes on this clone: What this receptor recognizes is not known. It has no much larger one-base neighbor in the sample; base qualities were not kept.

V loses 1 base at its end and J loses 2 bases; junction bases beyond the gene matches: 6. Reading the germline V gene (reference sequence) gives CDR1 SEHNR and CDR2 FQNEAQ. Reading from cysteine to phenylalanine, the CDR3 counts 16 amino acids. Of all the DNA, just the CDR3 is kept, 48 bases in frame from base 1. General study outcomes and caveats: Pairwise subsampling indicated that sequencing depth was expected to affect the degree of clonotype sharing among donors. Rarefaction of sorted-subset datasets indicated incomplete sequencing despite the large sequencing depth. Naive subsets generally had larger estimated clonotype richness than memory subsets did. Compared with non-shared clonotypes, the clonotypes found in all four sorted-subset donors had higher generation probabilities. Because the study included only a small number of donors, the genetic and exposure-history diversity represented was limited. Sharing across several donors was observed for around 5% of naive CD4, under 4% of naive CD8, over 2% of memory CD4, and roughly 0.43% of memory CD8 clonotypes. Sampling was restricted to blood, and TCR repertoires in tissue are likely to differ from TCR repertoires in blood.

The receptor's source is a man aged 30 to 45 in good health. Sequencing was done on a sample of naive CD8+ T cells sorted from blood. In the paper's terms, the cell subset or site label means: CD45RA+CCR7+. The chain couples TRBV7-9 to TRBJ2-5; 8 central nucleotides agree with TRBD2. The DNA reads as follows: TGTGCCAGCAGCTTAGAGATAGCGGGACCTCAAGAGACCCAGTACTTC. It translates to CASSLEIAGPQETQYF.